These T cell receptor beta chains were read from a single sample in a study of T cells after yellow fever vaccination. One entry per CDR3 protein results from TCRdb running MiXCR on the 5' RACE reads. The sample shows 150,000 to 200,000 distinct CDR3 sequences, over 7% of them seen only once. This specimen was CD8+ T cells sorted from PBMCs, taken 45 days after the yellow fever booster vaccination. These receptors came from a man younger than 35 who received the YFV17D yellow fever vaccine. Both conserved end residues are trimmed from each CDR3. The order of the fields is J gene, D gene, V gene, CDR3 protein. D genes are given only for firm matches.

J gene: TRBJ2-2
D gene: -
V gene: TRBV27
CDR3 protein: ASSLFGPPGELF

J gene: TRBJ2-3
D gene: -
V gene: TRBV5-1
CDR3 protein: ASSPLGGANLTLSTDTQY

J gene: TRBJ1-2
D gene: TRBD1
V gene: TRBV29-1
CDR3 protein: SVRQGVYGYT

J gene: TRBJ2-2
D gene: TRBD1
V gene: TRBV7-3
CDR3 protein: ASSLTQGVLTGELF

J gene: TRBJ1-4
D gene: -
V gene: TRBV4-1
CDR3 protein: ASSQSGSVVGGNEKLF

J gene: TRBJ2-2
D gene: TRBD1
V gene: TRBV2
CDR3 protein: AATGAGELF

J gene: TRBJ1-2
D gene: -
V gene: TRBV6-6
CDR3 protein: ASSLRGRGTNYGYT

J gene: TRBJ2-1
D gene: -
V gene: TRBV5-1
CDR3 protein: ASSLGRRNNEQF

J gene: TRBJ2-4
D gene: TRBD1
V gene: TRBV12-5
CDR3 protein: ASGGTAAKNIQY

J gene: TRBJ1-1
D gene: -
V gene: TRBV14
CDR3 protein: ASSQAMRYYEAF

J gene: TRBJ1-3
D gene: -
V gene: TRBV4-1
CDR3 protein: ASSQVPGGNTIY

J gene: TRBJ2-5
D gene: -
V gene: TRBV6-2/TRBV6-3
CDR3 protein: ASSYPDQTQY

J gene: TRBJ2-1
D gene: -
V gene: TRBV5-7
CDR3 protein: ASSLRGDEQF

J gene: TRBJ2-1
D gene: TRBD2
V gene: TRBV7-3
CDR3 protein: ASSFELAGNNEQF

J gene: TRBJ2-3
D gene: TRBD2
V gene: TRBV27
CDR3 protein: ATMTSGGTDTQY

J gene: TRBJ2-7
D gene: -
V gene: TRBV25-1
CDR3 protein: ASSAFGTDSYEQY

J gene: TRBJ2-7
D gene: TRBD1
V gene: TRBV27
CDR3 protein: ASSYGQALGEQY

J gene: TRBJ2-3
D gene: -
V gene: TRBV6-5
CDR3 protein: ASSYLAGAPGDTQY

J gene: TRBJ2-1
D gene: TRBD2
V gene: TRBV4-3
CDR3 protein: ASSQELAGEGNEQF

J gene: TRBJ1-4
D gene: -
V gene: TRBV6-5
CDR3 protein: ASRIIATNEKLF

J gene: TRBJ2-2
D gene: TRBD1
V gene: TRBV5-1
CDR3 protein: ASSSRQGAQGGELF

J gene: TRBJ2-1
D gene: TRBD2
V gene: TRBV19
CDR3 protein: ASSRLAGGPGEQF

J gene: TRBJ1-2
D gene: -
V gene: TRBV7-9
CDR3 protein: ASSLPVGPDLYGYT